The 2 T cell receptor beta chains below all came from one sample that was sequenced in a study of T-cell reconstitution after alpha-beta-depleted transplantation in children. It was with unique molecular identifiers that the TCRbeta library was prepared. One entry per CDR3 protein, called by TCRdb with MiXCR from the PCR reads. The sample lists more than 200,000 distinct CDR3 sequences; about 26% were seen once. The source was PBMCs, collected before TCRalphabeta/CD19-depleted stem cell transplant. These receptor sequences come from a girl aged 2 to 10 with Fanconi anemia, due to receive a stem cell transplant.

This clonotype was detected a few times. The chain couples TRBV24-1 to TRBJ2-2; D not certain. CDR1 is KGHDR, CDR2 SFDVKD, per germline. Trimming took off 9 bases at V and 1 base at J, with 2 bases between the two ends. This CDR3 region has 11 residues. This CDR3 is CATGNTGELFF. CDR3 in DNA: TGTGCCACCGGGAACACCGGGGAGCTGTTTTTT.

There are a few counts of this clonotype. The chain links TRBV20-1 to TRBJ2-7; D possibly corresponds to TRBD1 (7 bases). V was clipped by 6 bases and J by 3 bases, with 18 bases between them. Per the germline V gene, CDR1 is DFQATT and CDR2 is SNEGSKA (reference sequence). The CDR3 is 14 residues long. The CDR3 loop reads CSATAGQNLYEQYF. Here the CDR3 DNA reads TGCAGTGCAACTGCGGGACAGAATCTCTACGAGCAGTACTTC.